This TCR beta chain originates from a study of cytomegalovirus exposure and HLA in healthy donors. Regarding the study as a whole: Usually a TCR sequence was rare, but some public TCRs were found in many donors. The study flagged about 160 TCR beta chains as cytomegalovirus-associated. The finding came from a later analysis; first-cohort TCR clusters tended to co-occur in the 110 or so validation repertoires.

Sequenced by immunoSEQ multiplex PCR; TCRdb stores in-frame clones only, minus some. This table holds 71,000 or so clones, less than 95% found once. Trimming removed 4 bases from V and 2 bases from J; junction bases left unmatched: 9. Germline V gene lookup returns CDR1 MDHEN and CDR2 SYDVKM. This CDR3 has 16 residues. Only one count was recorded for this clone. Antigen unknown. This chain connects TRBV28 to TRBJ2-3; the match to TRBD1 covers 7 bases. This TCR was recovered from a woman between 18 and 29 years old in good health and CMV-seronegative. Sequenced material: PBMCs. The CDR3 bases are TGTGCCAGCAGTTCGCTCGACAGGGTAATCACAGATACGCAGTATTTT. As protein: CASSSLDRVITDTQYF. Complete variable domain (other parts from reference TRBV28 and TRBJ2-3): DVKVTQSSRYLVKRTGEKVFLECVQDMDHENMFWYRQDPGLGLRLIYFSYDVKMKEKGDIPEGYSVSREKKERFSLILESASTNQTSMYLCASSSLDRVITDTQYFGPGTRLTVL.